This TCR beta chain emerged from a study of neurological immune-mediated disorders (dated by TCRdb to between 2017 and 2020). At the level of the whole study: Peripheral blood TCR-beta repertoires from HTLV-I-associated myelopathy (HAM/TSP) patients, multiple sclerosis patients and healthy controls were compared by UMI-based sequencing. The cohort included approximately 70 subjects: about 14 with HAM/TSP, around 34 with multiple sclerosis, and some 20 healthy controls. The 85 to 110 TCR-beta libraries included longitudinal samples, technical triplicates and paired sorted CD4+ and CD8+ T-cell subsets alongside PBMC samples. Longitudinal HAM/TSP and healthy donors were sampled at 3 time-points each (about 3-40 month intervals). Overall results and qualifications from the work: Across subjects, expanded clones never shared an identical CDR3 amino acid sequence, which suggests that the TCR-beta repertoires in every group were private. TCR clonal expansion was highest in HAM/TSP patients and lowest in MS patients, with MS patients falling below even healthy controls.

This clonotype was seen at least ten times. It has no known antigen specificity. Per-nucleotide qualities are absent, and no much larger clonotype sits a single base away. cDNA was synthesized by template-switch 5'RACE using a primer carrying a 10-nucleotide random unique molecular identifier by which each TCR transcript was tagged. Over 180 million TCR-beta sequences, covering 15-18 subjects, were produced in each sequencing run. Total RNA was extracted with the RNeasy kit. The KAPA Real-time Library Amplification kit was used to amplify TCR-beta VDJ regions with primers for the TCR constant region and the 5'RACE anchor. A first PCR added sample indexes and Illumina adaptors, after which a second PCR increased the library yield. After purification with Ampure beads, the TCR product of roughly 650 bp was size-selected on a 2% E-gel SizeSelection system. Before pooling, libraries had their quality checked on a Bioanalyzer, their concentration measured with Qubit, and their quantity determined with the Kapa Library Quantification kit. An Illumina HiSeq 2500 sequenced the libraries paired-end 2 x 150 bp. To increase sequence diversity, about 25-30% phiX was spiked into each library pool. The authors processed their data as follows. The UMI-based MiGEC pipeline processed quality-filtered reads and removed over 80% of raw TCR sequences during error correction. IMGT germline references were used for alignment of VDJ genes, and clonotypes were defined by a unique CDR3 amino acid sequence together with V-J genes. Clonal expansion, Shannon diversity and CDR3 relatedness were evaluated with VDJtools (CalcPairwiseDistances, ClusterSamples), while phylogenetic trees were built in CLCbio workbench. Expanded clones were defined as having at least 8 unique UMIs, based on coefficient-of-variation modelling across technical triplicates. TCRdb cleaned the public reads at Q25 with fastp, built clones with MiXCR and kept in-frame beta chains. Rows with a matching CDR3 protein are joined into one entry that keeps the most common DNA and genes. The authors' filters were not applied to this entry. This sample is represented by about 50,000 distinct CDR3 sequences; about a tenth of them were singletons. The ten largest account for 1.5% to 2% of the sample.

The CDR3 holds 15 amino acids from the cysteine to the phenylalanine. Left in the record is the CDR3 DNA by itself, 45 bases read in frame from the first base. V loses 0 bases, J loses 1 base, and the germline ends lie 9 bases apart. As encoded in the germline V gene, CDR1 is LGHNA while CDR2 is YNFKEQ. Taken with the paper, the label for time point translates to: longitudinal time-point 1 (baseline). The healthy controls were volunteers from a blood bank in Maryland, USA. For the unsorted PBMC libraries, 2 million PBMCs were stored in RNAlater at -80 degrees C until RNA extraction and were used to generate the libraries. Peripheral blood was subjected to Ficoll-Hypaque density gradient centrifugation to isolate PBMCs, which were then cryopreserved in liquid nitrogen.

The source of this sequence is a woman in her forties in good health. The chain is made from TRBV4-2 and TRBJ2-5; 5 matching bases give a weak D call of TRBD1. Material for sequencing was PBMCs. The CDR3 is CASSQDGAGQETQYF. Here is the DNA: TGTGCCAGCAGCCAAGATGGGGCAGGCCAAGAGACCCAGTACTTC.